Listed here are 22 T cell receptor beta chains from one sample, sequenced in a study of T-cell memory formation after mild COVID-19. TCRdb processed the 5' RACE reads anew with MiXCR; each CDR3 protein has one entry. Of around 370,000 distinct CDR3 sequences listed, 20% to 25% are singletons. The sequencing input was PBMCs or a T cell subset sorted from them (not recorded which). These receptors were taken from an adult woman who had mild COVID-19 (a few samples of this study predate the infection). Cell type and time point are not known.

This chain connects TRBV5-6 to TRBJ1-1; weak D call: TRBD1 (5 bases). Trimming removed 0 bases at V and 5 bases at J, with 8 bases between. CDR1 and CDR2 from the germline V gene are SGHDT and YYEEEE. The length of the CDR3 is 13 residues. This CDR3 is CASSLGWGTEAFF. CDR3 DNA sequence: TGTGCCAGCAGCTTGGGTTGGGGGACTGAAGCTTTCTTT.

This clonotype showed up many times. This chain connects TRBV4-1 to TRBJ2-3; D not resolved. CDR1 MGHRA and CDR2 YSYEKL come from the germline V gene. V lost 5 bases, J lost 2 bases, and 11 bases lay in between. This CDR3 comprises 14 residues. CDR3 amino acids: CASSSGILTDTQYF. In nucleotides, the CDR3 is TGCGCCAGCAGCTCTGGGATTCTCACAGATACGCAGTATTTT.

The gene calls are TRBV29-1 and TRBJ2-2; 10 positions agree with TRBD2. The J segment lost 7 bases and the V segment lost 1 base, leaving 12 bases of the junction unmatched. The CDR3 totals 17 residues. CDR1 is SQVTM, CDR2 ANQGSEA, per germline. The CDR3 nucleotides are TGCAGCGTTGAAGCTCCGTTCAGCGGGAGGGCCGTCGGGGAGCTGTTTTTT. It translates to CSVEAPFSGRAVGELFF.

The chain carries TRBV5-4 and TRBJ2-3, with 13 bases fitting TRBD2. Germline lookup yields CDR1 SGHNT and CDR2 YYREEE (reference sequence). J gave up 1 base and V 4 bases, and 6 bases lay outside the gene matches. The CDR3 runs 17 residues. CDR3 DNA sequence: TGTGCCAGCAGCAAGACTAGCGGGGGGCCCCGCACAGATACGCAGTATTTT. Translated: CASSKTSGGPRTDTQYF. The whole variable domain, remainder taken from reference TRBV5-4 and TRBJ2-3, is ETGVTQSPTHLIKTRGQQVTLRCSSQSGHNTVSWYQQALGQGPQFIFQYYREEENGRGNFPPRFSGLQFPNYSSELNVNALELDDSALYLCASSKTSGGPRTDTQYFGPGTRLTVL.

CDR3 protein: CASSGGTGISGANVLTF. DNA of the CDR3: TGTGCCAGCAGTGGAGGGACAGGCATCTCTGGGGCCAACGTCCTGACTTTC. V is TRBV2 and J is TRBJ2-6; TRBD1 aligns across 8 bases. The germline V gene has CDR1 SNHLY and CDR2 FYNNEI. The CDR3 has 17 residues. Trimming at V came to 4 bases and at J to 0 bases, leaving 5 bases not matched to a gene.

The rearrangement joins TRBV11-2 to TRBJ2-1; D gene uncertain. The germline V gene has CDR1 SGHAT and CDR2 FQNNGV. V lost 2 bases, J lost 7 bases, and 9 bases lay in between. The CDR3 is made up of 13 amino acids. CDR3 coding DNA: TGTGCCAGCAGCTTATTTATGGGTAATGAGCAGTTCTTC. Protein: CASSLFMGNEQFF.

The chain couples TRBV3-1 to TRBJ1-2; TRBD1 matches at 9 bases. The ends lost 0 bases at V and 4 bases at J; junction bases unmatched: 3. The CDR3 spans 15 residues. Germline V CDR1 and CDR2: LGHDT, YNNKEL (reference sequence). The CDR3 DNA sequence: TGTGCCAGCAGCCAAGATACAGGGGGCTTCTATGGCTACACCTTC. It yields the protein CASSQDTGGFYGYTF. The complete variable domain, with remaining parts taken from reference TRBV3-1 and TRBJ1-2, reads DTAVSQTPKYLVTQMGNDKSIKCEQNLGHDTMYWYKQDSKKFLKIMFSYNNKELIINETVPNRFSPKSPDKAHLNLHINSLELGDSAVYFCASSQDTGGFYGYTFGSGTRLTVV.

This clonotype occurred a few times. CDR3 sequence (DNA): TGTGCCAGCAGCCACACGGGCCTCAGGGATGAAAAACTGTTTTTT. Translation gives CASSHTGLRDEKLFF. V gene TRBV3-1 combines with J gene TRBJ1-4; D possibly corresponds to TRBD1 (5 bases). V dropped 3 bases and J dropped 6 bases, with 14 bases sitting between them. The V gene's germline CDR1 is LGHDT and CDR2 YNNKEL (reference sequence). The CDR3 runs to 15 residues.

V usage is TRBV4-1 and J usage is TRBJ2-7; 9 nucleotides align to TRBD1. V was pared by 4 bases and J by 4 bases, with 8 bases of the junction left unmatched. CDR1 and CDR2 (germline): MGHRA, YSYEKL. The CDR3 runs 15 residues. This CDR3 reads CASSPGQGGKYEQYF. In DNA form, the CDR3 reads TGCGCCAGCAGCCCGGGACAGGGTGGAAAATACGAGCAGTACTTC.

This clonotype was detected a few times. The gene calls are TRBV5-1 and TRBJ1-2; D is undetermined. Germline CDR1 SGHRS, CDR2 YFSETQ. The CDR3 is made up of 15 amino acids. Trimming pared 0 bases from V and 0 bases from J, leaving 9 bases between. CDR3 nucleotides: TGCGCCAGCAGCTTGGACGGCCATCCTAACTATGGCTACACCTTC. This encodes CASSLDGHPNYGYTF.

The sample holds a few counts of this clonotype. This rearrangement joins TRBV12-3 or TRBV12-4 to TRBJ2-2; D may correspond to TRBD1 or TRBD2 (6 bases each). This CDR3 is built from 16 residues. V lost 3 bases, J lost 8 bases, and 19 bases lay in between. The CDR3 sequence: CASSFRRGAYVGELFF. As DNA, the CDR3 is TGTGCCAGCAGTTTTAGGAGGGGGGCCTATGTAGGGGAGCTGTTTTTT.

The rearrangement links TRBV20-1 to TRBJ2-7; D may be TRBD2 (6 bases). The germline CDR1 and CDR2 sequences are DFQATT and SNEGSKA (reference sequence). There are 12 residues in the CDR3. With 4 bases removed from V and 6 bases from J, the gap between germline ends came to 13 bases. CDR3 sequence reads: CSAKTGAGEQYF. In DNA form, the CDR3 reads TGCAGTGCTAAGACGGGAGCGGGCGAGCAGTACTTC.

V usage is TRBV7-3 and J usage is TRBJ1-1; weak D call: TRBD1 (6 bases). Trimming stripped 5 bases from V and 3 bases from J, with 16 bases between. This CDR3 is built from 15 residues. From germline, CDR1 is SGHTA and CDR2 FQGTGA. Here the CDR3 DNA reads TGTGCCAGCAGCCCATCAGGGAAGGGGGACACTGAAGCTTTCTTT. Amino acid sequence: CASSPSGKGDTEAFF. Full variable domain (outside the CDR3, taken from reference TRBV7-3 and TRBJ1-1): GAGVSQTPSNKVTEKGKYVELRCDPISGHTALYWYRQSLGQGPEFLIYFQGTGAADDSGLPNDRFFAVRPEGSVSTLKIQRTERGDSAVYLCASSPSGKGDTEAFFGQGTRLTVV.

The J gene is TRBJ1-2, the V gene TRBV12-3 or TRBV12-4, with 10 bases identical to TRBD1. V shed 6 bases and J 7 bases; nucleotides not matched to a gene: 14. The CDR3 spans 16 residues. This chain's CDR3 is CASSYPGRDRGLGYTF. The DNA for the CDR3 is TGTGCCAGCAGCTACCCCGGCCGGGACAGGGGACTTGGCTACACCTTC.

V usage is TRBV6-2 or TRBV6-3 and J usage is TRBJ1-2; the D is unclear. Germline CDR1 reads MNHEY; CDR2 reads SVGEGT. The CDR3 totals 13 residues. Trimming pared 5 bases from V and 5 bases from J, leaving 12 bases between. The CDR3 sequence: CASSPGRTYGYTF. CDR3 sequence (DNA): TGTGCCAGCAGTCCGGGTCGGACGTATGGCTACACCTTC.

The chain combines TRBV12-3 or TRBV12-4 with TRBJ2-3; D possibly corresponds to TRBD1 (7 bases). The CDR3 is 15 residues long. V was pared by 4 bases and J by 10 bases, with 21 bases between. The CDR3 loop is CASSSTGRNKLSQYF. For the CDR3, the DNA is TGTGCCAGCAGTTCGACAGGGAGGAACAAGCTGTCGCAGTATTTT.

The chain links TRBV12-3 or TRBV12-4 to TRBJ1-1, with 7 bases that match TRBD1. After removal of 7 bases from V and 2 bases from J, the junction contained 10 bases not matched to a gene. CDR3 length equals 15 residues. This CDR3 is CASTTWGQLNTEAFF. Written as DNA, the CDR3 is TGTGCCAGCACCACCTGGGGACAGCTAAACACTGAAGCTTTCTTT.

DNA of the CDR3: TGTGCCTGGAGTGACTTCCCCAGAAGCGGGAGGCACGGCGGGGAGCTGTTTTTT. It specifies CAWSDFPRSGRHGGELFF. This chain joins TRBV30 and TRBJ2-2; TRBD2 matches 9 bases. CDR1 and CDR2 (germline): GTSNPN, SVGIG (reference sequence). The CDR3 runs 18 residues. J was trimmed by 7 bases and V by 1 base; bases with no gene match: 16.

This chain links TRBV5-1 with TRBJ1-1, with D possibly matching TRBD1 (6 bases). The CDR3 runs to 16 residues. Trimming cost V 0 bases and J 2 bases, with 14 bases left between them. CDR1 is SGHRS and CDR2 is YFSETQ in the germline V gene. The CDR3 loop reads CASSLEGGLLNTEAFF. The CDR3 coding sequence is TGCGCCAGCAGCTTGGAAGGGGGGCTACTCAACACTGAAGCTTTCTTT.

CDR3 DNA: TGTGCCAGCAGCCAACATCGGGACAGAAACTATGGCTACACCTTC. Protein: CASSQHRDRNYGYTF. The chain carries TRBV3-1 and TRBJ1-2; 7 nucleotides agree with TRBD1. V dropped 2 bases and J dropped 2; count of bases not matched to a gene: 5. CDR3 length equals 15 residues. The germline gives CDR1 LGHDT, CDR2 YNNKEL (reference sequence).

The rearrangement joins TRBV12-3 or TRBV12-4 to TRBJ1-5; D is possibly TRBD1 (5 bases). The CDR3 extends over 13 amino acids. Trimming cost V 5 bases and J 4 bases, with 9 bases left between them. CDR3 nucleotide sequence: TGTGCCAGCAGTCTACAGGAGAATCAGCCCCAGCATTTT. Its protein is CASSLQENQPQHF.

This rearrangement joins TRBV6-2 or TRBV6-3 to TRBJ2-2; no firm D call. The CDR3 spans 16 residues. V lost 4 bases and J 1 base, leaving 13 bases between the germline ends. Germline lookup yields CDR1 MNHEY and CDR2 SVGEGT. The CDR3 is CASSWRPGQNTGELFF. DNA of the CDR3: TGTGCCAGCAGTTGGCGCCCGGGTCAGAACACCGGGGAGCTGTTTTTT.